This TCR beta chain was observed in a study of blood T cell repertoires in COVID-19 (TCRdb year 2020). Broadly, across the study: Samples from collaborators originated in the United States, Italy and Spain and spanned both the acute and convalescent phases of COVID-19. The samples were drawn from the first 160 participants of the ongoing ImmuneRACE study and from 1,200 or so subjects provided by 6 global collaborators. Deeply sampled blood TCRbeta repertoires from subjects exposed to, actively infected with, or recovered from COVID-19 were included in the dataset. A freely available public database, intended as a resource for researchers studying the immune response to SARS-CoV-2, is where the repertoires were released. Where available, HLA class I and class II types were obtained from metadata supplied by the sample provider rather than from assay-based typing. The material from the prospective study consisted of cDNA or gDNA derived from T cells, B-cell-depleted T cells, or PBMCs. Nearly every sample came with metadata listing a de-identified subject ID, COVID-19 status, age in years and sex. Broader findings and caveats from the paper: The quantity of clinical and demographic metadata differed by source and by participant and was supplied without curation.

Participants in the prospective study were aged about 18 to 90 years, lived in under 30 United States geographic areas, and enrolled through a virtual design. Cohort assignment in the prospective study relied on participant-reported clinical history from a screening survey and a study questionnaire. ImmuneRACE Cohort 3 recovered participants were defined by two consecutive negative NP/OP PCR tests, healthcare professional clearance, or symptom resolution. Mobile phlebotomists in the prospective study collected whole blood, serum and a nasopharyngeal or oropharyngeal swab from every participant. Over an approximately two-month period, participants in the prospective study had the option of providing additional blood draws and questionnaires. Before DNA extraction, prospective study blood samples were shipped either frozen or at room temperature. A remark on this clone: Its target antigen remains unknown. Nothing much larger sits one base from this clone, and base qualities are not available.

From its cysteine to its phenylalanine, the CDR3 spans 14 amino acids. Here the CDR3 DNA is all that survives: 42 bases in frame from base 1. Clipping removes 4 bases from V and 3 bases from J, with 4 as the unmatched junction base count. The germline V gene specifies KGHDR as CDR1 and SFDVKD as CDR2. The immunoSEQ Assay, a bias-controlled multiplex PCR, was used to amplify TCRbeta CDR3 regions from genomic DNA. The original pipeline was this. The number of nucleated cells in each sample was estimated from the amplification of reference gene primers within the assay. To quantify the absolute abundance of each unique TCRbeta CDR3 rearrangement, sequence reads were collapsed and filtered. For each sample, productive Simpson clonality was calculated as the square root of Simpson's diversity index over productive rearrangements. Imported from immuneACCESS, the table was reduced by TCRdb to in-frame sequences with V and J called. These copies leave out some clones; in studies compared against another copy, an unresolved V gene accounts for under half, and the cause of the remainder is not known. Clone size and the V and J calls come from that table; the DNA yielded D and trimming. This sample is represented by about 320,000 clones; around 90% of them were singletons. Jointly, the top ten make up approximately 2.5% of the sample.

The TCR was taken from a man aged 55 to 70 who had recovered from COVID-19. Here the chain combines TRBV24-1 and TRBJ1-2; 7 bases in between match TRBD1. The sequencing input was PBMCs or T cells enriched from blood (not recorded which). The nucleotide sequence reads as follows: TGTGCCACCAGTGAGTGGGGGACAGACTATGGCTACACCTTC. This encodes CATSEWGTDYGYTF.